Detailed here is one T cell receptor beta chain. These data originate in a study of blood T cell repertoires in COVID-19. Looking at the study overall: Specimens from acute and convalescent COVID-19 originated in the United States, Italy and Spain. The analysed material was cDNA or gDNA that came from T cells, B-cell-depleted T cells, or PBMCs.

Germline V gives CDR1 MNHEY, CDR2 SVGAGI. V was clipped by 7 bases and J by 5 bases, with 20 bases between them. This CDR3 comprises 15 residues. In the original processing: Amplification of reference gene primers provided the estimated nucleated cell counts. Repertoires were generated with immunoSEQ multiplex PCR, while TCRdb's copy carries only in-frame clones and drops some. The V and J calls and the clone size are those of that table, but D and trimming were determined from the DNA. The sample carries roughly 130,000 clones, about 84% recorded once. This clonotype was obtained from a woman aged 55-70 years with acute or convalescent COVID-19. Sample: peripheral blood. V gene TRBV6-5 combines with J gene TRBJ1-1; weak D call: TRBD1 (5 bases). The CDR3 DNA is TGTGCCAGCACCCCCCTGGGGCGCGGGGAGACTGAAGCTTTCTTT. Translated, it gives CASTPLGRGETEAFF.